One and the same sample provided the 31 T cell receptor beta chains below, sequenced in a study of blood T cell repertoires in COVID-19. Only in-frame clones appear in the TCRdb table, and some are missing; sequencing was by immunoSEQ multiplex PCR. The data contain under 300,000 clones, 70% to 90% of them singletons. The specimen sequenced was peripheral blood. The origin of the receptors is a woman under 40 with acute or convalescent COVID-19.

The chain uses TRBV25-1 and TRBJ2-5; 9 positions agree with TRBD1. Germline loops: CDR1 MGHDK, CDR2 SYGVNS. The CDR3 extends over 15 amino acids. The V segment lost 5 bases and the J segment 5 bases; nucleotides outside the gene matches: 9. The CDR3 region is CASSPDRGWSETQYF. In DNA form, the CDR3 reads TGTGCCAGCAGTCCGGACAGGGGATGGTCCGAGACCCAGTACTTC. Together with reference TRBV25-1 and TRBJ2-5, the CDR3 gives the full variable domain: EADIYQTPRYLVIGTGKKITLECSQTMGHDKMYWYQQDPGMELHLIHYSYGVNSTEKGDLSSESTVSRIRTEHFPLTLESARPSHTSQYLCASSPDRGWSETQYFGPGTRLLVL.

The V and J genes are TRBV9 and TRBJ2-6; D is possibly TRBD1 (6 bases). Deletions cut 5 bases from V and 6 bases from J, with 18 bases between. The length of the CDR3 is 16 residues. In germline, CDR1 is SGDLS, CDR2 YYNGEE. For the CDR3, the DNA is TGTGCCAGCAGTTCCTCAGGGGTCCCCGAGGCCAACGTCCTGACTTTC. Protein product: CASSSSGVPEANVLTF.

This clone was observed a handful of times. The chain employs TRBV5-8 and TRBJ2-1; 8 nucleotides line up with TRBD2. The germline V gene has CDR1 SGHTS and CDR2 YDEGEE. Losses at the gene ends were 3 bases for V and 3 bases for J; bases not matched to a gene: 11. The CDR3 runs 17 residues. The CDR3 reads CASSSLVLTSDYNEQFF. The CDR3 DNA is TGTGCCAGCAGCTCCCTTGTGTTGACTAGCGACTACAATGAGCAGTTCTTC.

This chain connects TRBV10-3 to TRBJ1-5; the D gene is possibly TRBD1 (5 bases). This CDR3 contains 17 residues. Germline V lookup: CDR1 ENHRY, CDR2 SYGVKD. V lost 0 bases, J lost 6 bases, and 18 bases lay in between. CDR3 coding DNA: TGTGCCATCAGTGAGTCGTTTGGGGCCTCGGGGGGTCAGCCCCAGCATTTT. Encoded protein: CAISESFGASGGQPQHF.

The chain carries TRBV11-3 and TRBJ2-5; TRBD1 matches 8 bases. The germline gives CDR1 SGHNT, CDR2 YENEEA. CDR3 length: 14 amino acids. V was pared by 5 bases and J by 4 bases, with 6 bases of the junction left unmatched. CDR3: CASSPGQVGETQYF. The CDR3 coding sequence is TGTGCCAGCAGCCCGGGACAGGTTGGAGAGACCCAGTACTTC.

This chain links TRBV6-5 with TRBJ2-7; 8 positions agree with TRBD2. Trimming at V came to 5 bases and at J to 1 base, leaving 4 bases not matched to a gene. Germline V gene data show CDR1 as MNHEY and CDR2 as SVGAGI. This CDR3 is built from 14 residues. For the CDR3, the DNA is TGTGCCAGCAGTCGGACTAGCTCGTCCTACGAGCAGTACTTC. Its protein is CASSRTSSSYEQYF.

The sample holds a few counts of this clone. The CDR3 loop reads CASSSRTGGGTDTQYF. For the CDR3, the DNA is TGTGCCAGCAGCTCCCGGACAGGGGGCGGCACAGATACGCAGTATTTT. The gene calls are TRBV13 and TRBJ2-3; 11 positions agree with TRBD1. The CDR3 has 16 amino acids. Trimming took 4 bases from V and 1 from J; bases not matched to a gene: 4. Germline loops: CDR1 PRHDT, CDR2 FYEKMQ (reference sequence).

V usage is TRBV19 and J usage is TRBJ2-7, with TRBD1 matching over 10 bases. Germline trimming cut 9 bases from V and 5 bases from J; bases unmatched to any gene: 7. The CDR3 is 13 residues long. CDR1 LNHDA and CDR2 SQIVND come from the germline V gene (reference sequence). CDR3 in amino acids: CASQGQGNHEQYF. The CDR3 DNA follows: TGTGCCAGCCAGGGACAGGGGAACCACGAGCAGTACTTC.

Here the CDR3 reads CASSLSQGLYEQYF. The CDR3 DNA reads TGTGCCAGCAGTTTATCACAGGGTTTGTACGAGCAGTACTTC. The V call is TRBV27, the J call TRBJ2-7, with D possibly being TRBD1 (6 bases). CDR3 length: 14 amino acids. Germline CDR1 reads MNHEY; CDR2 reads SMNVEV (reference sequence). The V end was cut by 0 bases, the J end by 4 bases, with 10 bases between.

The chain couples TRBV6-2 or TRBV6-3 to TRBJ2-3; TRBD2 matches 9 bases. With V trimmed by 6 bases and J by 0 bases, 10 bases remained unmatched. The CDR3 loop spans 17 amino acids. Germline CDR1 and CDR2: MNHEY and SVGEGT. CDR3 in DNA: TGTGCCAGCAGCAAAAGGGGGCGGGAGGGGAGCACAGATACGCAGTATTTT. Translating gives CASSKRGREGSTDTQYF.

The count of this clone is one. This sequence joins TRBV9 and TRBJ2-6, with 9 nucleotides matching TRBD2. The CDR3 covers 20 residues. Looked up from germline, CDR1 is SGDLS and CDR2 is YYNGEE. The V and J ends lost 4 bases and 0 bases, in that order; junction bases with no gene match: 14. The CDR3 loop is CASSPVAGENLGSGANVLTF. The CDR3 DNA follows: TGTGCCAGCAGCCCGGTAGCGGGAGAGAACCTGGGCTCTGGGGCCAACGTCCTGACTTTC.

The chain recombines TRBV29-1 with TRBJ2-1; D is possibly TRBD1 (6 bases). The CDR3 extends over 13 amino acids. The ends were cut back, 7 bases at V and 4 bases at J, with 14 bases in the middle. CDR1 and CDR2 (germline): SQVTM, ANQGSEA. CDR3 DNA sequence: TGCAGCGCGGATGGACAGATGTACAATGAGCAGTTCTTC. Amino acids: CSADGQMYNEQFF.

The CDR3 DNA is TGTGCCAGCAGTTCGAAGCGAGCAAGCACCACAGATACGCAGTATTTT. Its translation is CASSSKRASTTDTQYF. V and J are TRBV6-5 and TRBJ2-3; D not resolved. CDR3 size: 16 residues. V was clipped by 4 bases and J by 2 bases, with 16 bases between them. Germline CDR1 and CDR2: MNHEY and SVGAGI.

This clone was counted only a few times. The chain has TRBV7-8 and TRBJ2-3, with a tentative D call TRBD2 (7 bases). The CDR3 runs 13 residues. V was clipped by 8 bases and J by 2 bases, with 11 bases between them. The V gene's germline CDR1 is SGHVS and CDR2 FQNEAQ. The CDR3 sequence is CASWGGATDTQYF. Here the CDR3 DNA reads TGTGCCAGCTGGGGGGGCGCCACAGATACGCAGTATTTT.

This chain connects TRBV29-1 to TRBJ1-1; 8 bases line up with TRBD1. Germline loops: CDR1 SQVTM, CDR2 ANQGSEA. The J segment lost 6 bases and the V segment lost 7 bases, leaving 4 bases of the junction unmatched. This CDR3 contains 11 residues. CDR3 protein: CSGDRGSEAFF. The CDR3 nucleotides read TGCAGCGGTGACAGGGGCTCTGAAGCTTTCTTT. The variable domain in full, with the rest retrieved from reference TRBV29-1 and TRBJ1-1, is SAVISQKPSRDICQRGTSLTIQCQVDSQVTMMFWYRQQPGQSLTLIATANQGSEATYESGFVIDKFPISRPNLTFSTLTVSNMSPEDSSIYLCSGDRGSEAFFGQGTRLTVV.

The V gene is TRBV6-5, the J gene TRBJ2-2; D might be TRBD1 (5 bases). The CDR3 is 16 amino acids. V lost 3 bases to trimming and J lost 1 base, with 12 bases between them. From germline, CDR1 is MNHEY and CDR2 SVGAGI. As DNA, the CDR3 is TGTGCCAGCAGTTATGTCGACAGACTGAACACCGGGGAGCTGTTTTTT. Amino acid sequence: CASSYVDRLNTGELFF.

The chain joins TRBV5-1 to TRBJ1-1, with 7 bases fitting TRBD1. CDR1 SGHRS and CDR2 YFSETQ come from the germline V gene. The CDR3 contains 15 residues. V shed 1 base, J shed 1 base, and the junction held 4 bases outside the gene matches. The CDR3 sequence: CASSLIGGANTEAFF. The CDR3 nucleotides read TGCGCCAGCAGCTTGATAGGGGGCGCGAACACTGAAGCTTTCTTT.

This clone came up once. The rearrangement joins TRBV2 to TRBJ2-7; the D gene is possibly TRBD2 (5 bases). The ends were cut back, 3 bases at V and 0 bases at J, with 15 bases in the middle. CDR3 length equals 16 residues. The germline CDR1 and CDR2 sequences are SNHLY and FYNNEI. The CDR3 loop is CASSEGRGYNSYEQYF. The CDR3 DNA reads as TGTGCCAGCAGTGAGGGTCGGGGATACAACTCCTACGAGCAGTACTTC.

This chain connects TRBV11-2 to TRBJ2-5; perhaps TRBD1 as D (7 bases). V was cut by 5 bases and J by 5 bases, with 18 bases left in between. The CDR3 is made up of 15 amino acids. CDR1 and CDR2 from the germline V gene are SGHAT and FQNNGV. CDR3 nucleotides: TGTGCCAGCAGCATATCACTTGCAGGGGGGGAGACCCAGTACTTC. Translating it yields CASSISLAGGETQYF.

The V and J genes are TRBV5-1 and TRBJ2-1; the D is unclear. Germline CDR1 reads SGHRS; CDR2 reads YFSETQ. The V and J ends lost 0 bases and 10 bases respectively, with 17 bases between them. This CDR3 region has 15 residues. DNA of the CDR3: TGCGCCAGCAGCTTGGCGTTACTACACAATGGCGAGCAGTTCTTC. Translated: CASSLALLHNGEQFF.

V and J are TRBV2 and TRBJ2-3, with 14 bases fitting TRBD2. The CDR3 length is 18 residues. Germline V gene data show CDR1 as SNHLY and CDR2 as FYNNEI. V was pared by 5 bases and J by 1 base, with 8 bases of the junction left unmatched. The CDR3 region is CASSHPGLAGAGTDTQYF. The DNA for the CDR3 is TGTGCCAGCAGTCATCCGGGACTAGCGGGAGCTGGCACAGATACGCAGTATTTT.

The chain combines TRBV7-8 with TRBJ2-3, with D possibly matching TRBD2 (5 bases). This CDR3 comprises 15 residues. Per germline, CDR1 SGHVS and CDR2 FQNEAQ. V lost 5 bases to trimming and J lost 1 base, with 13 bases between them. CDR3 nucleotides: TGTGCCAGCAGCGTCCTAGCTGGTGGCACAGATACGCAGTATTTT. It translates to CASSVLAGGTDTQYF. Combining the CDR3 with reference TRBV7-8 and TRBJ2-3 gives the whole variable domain GAGVSQSPRYKVAKRGQDVALRCDPISGHVSLFWYQQALGQGPEFLTYFQNEAQLDKSGLPSDRFFAERPEGSVSTLKIQRTQQEDSAVYLCASSVLAGGTDTQYFGPGTRLTVL.

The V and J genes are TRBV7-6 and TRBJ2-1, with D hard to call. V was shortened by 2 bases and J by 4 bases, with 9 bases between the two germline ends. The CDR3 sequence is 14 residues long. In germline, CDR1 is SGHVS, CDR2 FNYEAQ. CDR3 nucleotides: TGTGCCAGCAGCTTAAATCCGGGTTACAATGAGCAGTTCTTC. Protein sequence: CASSLNPGYNEQFF. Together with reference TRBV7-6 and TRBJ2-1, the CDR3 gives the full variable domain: GAGVSQSPRYKVTKRGQDVALRCDPISGHVSLYWYRQALGQGPEFLTYFNYEAQQDKSGLPNDRFSAERPEGSISTLTIQRTEQRDSAMYRCASSLNPGYNEQFFGPGTRLTVL.

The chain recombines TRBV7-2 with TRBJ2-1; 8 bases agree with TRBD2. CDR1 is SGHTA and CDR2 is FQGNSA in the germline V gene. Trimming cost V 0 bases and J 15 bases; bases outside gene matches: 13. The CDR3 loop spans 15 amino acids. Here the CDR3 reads CASSLAHPTTSESFF. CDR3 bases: TGTGCCAGCAGCTTAGCCCACCCCACGACTAGCGAGTCGTTCTTC.

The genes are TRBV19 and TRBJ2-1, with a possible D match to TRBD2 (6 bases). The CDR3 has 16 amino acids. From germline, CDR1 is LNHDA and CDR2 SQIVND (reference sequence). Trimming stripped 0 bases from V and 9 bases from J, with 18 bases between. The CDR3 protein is CASSIDAGMNVVEQFF. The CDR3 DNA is TGTGCCAGTAGTATAGACGCGGGAATGAATGTGGTTGAGCAGTTCTTC.

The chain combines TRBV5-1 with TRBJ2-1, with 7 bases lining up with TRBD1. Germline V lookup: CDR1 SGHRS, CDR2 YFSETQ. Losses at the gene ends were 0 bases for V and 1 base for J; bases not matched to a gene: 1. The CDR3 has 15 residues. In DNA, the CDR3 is TGCGCCAGCAGCTTGGGGGACAGATCCTACAATGAGCAGTTCTTC. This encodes CASSLGDRSYNEQFF. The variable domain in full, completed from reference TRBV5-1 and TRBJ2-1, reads KAGVTQTPRYLIKTRGQQVTLSCSPISGHRSVSWYQQTPGQGLQFLFEYFSETQRNKGNFPGRFSGRQFSNSRSEMNVSTLELGDSALYLCASSLGDRSYNEQFFGPGTRLTVL.

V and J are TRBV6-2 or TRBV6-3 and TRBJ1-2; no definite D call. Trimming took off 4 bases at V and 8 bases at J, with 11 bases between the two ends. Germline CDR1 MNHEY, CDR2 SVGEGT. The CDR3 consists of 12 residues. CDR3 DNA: TGTGCCAGCAGTTCCACGTTAGTGGGCTACACCTTC. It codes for CASSSTLVGYTF.

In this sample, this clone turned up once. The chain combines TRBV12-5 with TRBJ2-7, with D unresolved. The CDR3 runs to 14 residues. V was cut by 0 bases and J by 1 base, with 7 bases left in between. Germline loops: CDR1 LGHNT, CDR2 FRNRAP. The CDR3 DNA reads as TGTGCTAGTGGTTTGGTACTATCTTCCTACGAGCAGTACTTC. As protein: CASGLVLSSYEQYF.

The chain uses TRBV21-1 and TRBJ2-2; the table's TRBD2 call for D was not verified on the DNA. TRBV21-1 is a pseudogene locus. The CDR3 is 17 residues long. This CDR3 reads CAHSRPSGSVGTGELFF. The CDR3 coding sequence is TGTGCCCACAGCCGTCCTAGCGGGAGTGTGGGCACCGGGGAGCTGTTTTTT.

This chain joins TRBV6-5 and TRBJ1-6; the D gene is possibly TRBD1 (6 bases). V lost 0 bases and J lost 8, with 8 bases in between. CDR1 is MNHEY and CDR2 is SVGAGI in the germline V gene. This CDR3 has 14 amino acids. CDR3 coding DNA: TGTGCCAGCAGTTACTCACAGGGTTATTCACCCCTCCACTTT. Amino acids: CASSYSQGYSPLHF.

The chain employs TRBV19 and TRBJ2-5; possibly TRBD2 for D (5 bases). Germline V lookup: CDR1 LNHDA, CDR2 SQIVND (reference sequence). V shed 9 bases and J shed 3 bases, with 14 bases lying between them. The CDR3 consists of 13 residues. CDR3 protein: CASQVSGKETQYF. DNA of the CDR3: TGTGCCAGCCAGGTGTCGGGGAAAGAGACCCAGTACTTC.